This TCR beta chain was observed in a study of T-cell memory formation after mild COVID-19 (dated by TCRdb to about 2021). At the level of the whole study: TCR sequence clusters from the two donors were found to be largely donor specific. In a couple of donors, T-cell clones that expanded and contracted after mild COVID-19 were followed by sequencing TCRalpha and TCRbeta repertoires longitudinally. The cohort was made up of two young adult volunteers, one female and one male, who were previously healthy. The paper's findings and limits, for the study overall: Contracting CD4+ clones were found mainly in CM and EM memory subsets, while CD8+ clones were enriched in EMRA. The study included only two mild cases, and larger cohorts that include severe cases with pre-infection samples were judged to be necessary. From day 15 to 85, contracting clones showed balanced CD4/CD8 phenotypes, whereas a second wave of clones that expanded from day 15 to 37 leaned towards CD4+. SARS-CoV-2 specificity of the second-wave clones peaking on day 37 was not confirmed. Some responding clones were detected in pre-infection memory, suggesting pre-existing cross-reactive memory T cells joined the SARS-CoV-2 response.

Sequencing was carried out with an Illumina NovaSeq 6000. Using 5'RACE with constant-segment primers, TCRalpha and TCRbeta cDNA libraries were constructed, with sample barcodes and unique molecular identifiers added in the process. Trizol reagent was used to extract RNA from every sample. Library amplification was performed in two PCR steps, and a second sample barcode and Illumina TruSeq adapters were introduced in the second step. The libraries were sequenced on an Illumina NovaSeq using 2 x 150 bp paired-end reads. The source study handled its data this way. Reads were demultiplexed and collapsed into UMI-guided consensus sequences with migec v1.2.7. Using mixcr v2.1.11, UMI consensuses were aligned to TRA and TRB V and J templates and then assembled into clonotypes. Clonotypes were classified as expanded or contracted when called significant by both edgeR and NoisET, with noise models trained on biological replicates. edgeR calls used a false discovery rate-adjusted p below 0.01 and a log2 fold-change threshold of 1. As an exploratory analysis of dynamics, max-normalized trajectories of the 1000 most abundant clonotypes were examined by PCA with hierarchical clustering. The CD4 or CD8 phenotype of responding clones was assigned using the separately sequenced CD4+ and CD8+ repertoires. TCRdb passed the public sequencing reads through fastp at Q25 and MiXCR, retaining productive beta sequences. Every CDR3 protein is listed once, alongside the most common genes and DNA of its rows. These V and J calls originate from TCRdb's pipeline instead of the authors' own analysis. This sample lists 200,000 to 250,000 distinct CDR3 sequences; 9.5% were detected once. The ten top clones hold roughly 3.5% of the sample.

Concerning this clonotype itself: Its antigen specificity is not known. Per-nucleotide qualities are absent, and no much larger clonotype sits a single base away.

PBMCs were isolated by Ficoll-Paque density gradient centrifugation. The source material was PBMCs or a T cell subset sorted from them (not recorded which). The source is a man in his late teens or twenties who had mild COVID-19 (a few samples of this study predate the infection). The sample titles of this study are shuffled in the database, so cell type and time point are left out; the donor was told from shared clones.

The DNA reads as follows: TGCAGTGCTAGCCAACAGGATTGGGTCTATGGCTACACCTTC. Translated, it gives CSASQQDWVYGYTF. Recombination connected TRBV20-1 to TRBJ1-2; possibly the D gene is TRBD1, per 5 matching bases. The germline V gene encodes CDR1 DFQATT and CDR2 SNEGSKA (reference sequence). Including the terminal cysteine and phenylalanine, the CDR3 comprises 14 residues. Kept here is only the CDR3 DNA, which spans 42 bases and is read in frame from base 1. V is clipped by 3 bases and J by 4 bases, and the sequence between their germline boundaries is 15 bases long.